This paragraph reports one T cell receptor (beta chain). The data originate from a study of cytomegalovirus exposure and HLA in healthy donors. J was trimmed by 7 bases and V by 5 bases; bases with no gene match: 12. This CDR3 is built from 15 residues. Germline loops: CDR1 SGHVS, CDR2 FQNEAQ. With 60 Vbeta and 13 Jbeta primers, the PCR was carried out. Measured with immunoSEQ multiplex PCR; TCRdb has only the in-frame clones, and not every one. This sample yields around 180,000 clones, of which around 80% are seen a single time; 0.95% to 1.4% belongs to the top ten. Material for sequencing was PBMCs. The chain employs TRBV7-8 and TRBJ2-7; 9 bases are a match to TRBD2. The TCR was taken from a woman in her thirties or forties in good health and CMV-seronegative. CDR3 sequence reads: CASSLVTSGLGEQYV. The CDR3 DNA reads as TGTGCCAGCAGCCTCGTGACTAGCGGCCTTGGGGAGCAGTACGTC.